One and the same sample provided the 10 T cell receptor beta chains below, sequenced in a study of siplizumab effects on memory and regulatory T cells. Sequencing was performed with immunoSEQ multiplex PCR; in TCRdb, only in-frame clones are kept and a portion is missing. Of more than 95,000 clones in the sample, roughly 94% were seen once. The sequenced sample was non-Treg CD4+ T cells sorted from blood. These receptors were taken from a human donor in good health.

The genes are TRBV15 and TRBJ2-7; TRBD1 agrees at 10 bases. CDR3 length equals 19 residues. Germline CDR1 LNHNV, CDR2 YYDKDF (reference sequence). V gave up 5 bases and J gave up 3 bases; unmatched junction bases: 19. The CDR3 DNA is TGTGCCACCAGCTCCCGGGACAGGGGTAATCTAGCGGGTTTCTACGAGCAGTACTTC. Protein product: CATSSRDRGNLAGFYEQYF.

The chain is built from TRBV25-1 and TRBJ1-6; D unclear. Per the germline V gene, CDR1 is MGHDK and CDR2 is SYGVNS. This CDR3 region has 15 residues. With 4 bases removed from V and 7 bases from J, the gap between germline ends came to 14 bases. In nucleotides, the CDR3 is TGTGCCAGCAGTGTCCCGGGCGCCGAAAATTCACCCCTCCACTTT. This translates into CASSVPGAENSPLHF.

CDR3 bases: TGTGCCACCAGCAGACCGCAGGTGAACACTGAAGCTTTCTTT. Translated, it gives CATSRPQVNTEAFF. This chain joins TRBV15 and TRBJ1-1; D is undetermined. The V end lost 2 bases, the J end lost 0 bases, and 7 bases lay between the germline ends. CDR1 and CDR2 from the germline V gene are LNHNV and YYDKDF (reference sequence). The CDR3 consists of 14 residues.

This chain joins TRBV5-1 and TRBJ2-3; D perhaps matches TRBD1 (5 bases). CDR1 is SGHRS, CDR2 YFSETQ, per germline. This CDR3 spans 15 amino acids. V dropped 4 bases and J dropped 0 bases, with 12 bases sitting between them. The CDR3 DNA follows: TGCGCCAGCAGCAGAGACAGTTCTAGCACAGATACGCAGTATTTT. This sequence encodes CASSRDSSSTDTQYF.

This clone was counted a single time. The chain combines TRBV12-5 with TRBJ2-7, with 9 bases lining up with TRBD2. This CDR3 comprises 15 residues. Germline CDR1 reads LGHNT; CDR2 reads FRNRAP. V trimming: 6 bases; J trimming: 3 bases; junction bases outside the gene matches: 9. The CDR3 spells CASGPSLTSGYEQYF. In DNA form, the CDR3 reads TGTGCTAGTGGCCCGTCGTTGACTAGCGGCTACGAGCAGTACTTC.

The rearrangement uses TRBV2 and TRBJ1-6; 10 bases are a match to TRBD1. After removal of 5 bases from V and 4 bases from J, the junction contained 5 bases not matched to a gene. The CDR3 spans 16 residues. Germline V gene lookup returns CDR1 SNHLY and CDR2 FYNNEI. CDR3 DNA: TGTGCCAGCAGTAATGACAGGGGGCTGTATAATTCACCCCTCCACTTT. Its protein product is CASSNDRGLYNSPLHF.

A note on this clone: This same CDR3 is encoded by further DNA sequences in the sample. The chain employs TRBV18 and TRBJ2-5, with unresolved D. Trimming shortened V by 0 bases and J by 5 bases, and 7 bases separated the two germline ends. CDR1 and CDR2 from the germline V gene are KGHSH and LQKENI. The CDR3 loop spans 13 amino acids. In DNA, the CDR3 is TGTGCCAGCTCACCACCTGTGGTGGAGACCCAGTACTTC. Residues: CASSPPVVETQYF.

The chain joins TRBV18 to TRBJ2-7; D might be TRBD2 (5 bases). The V gene's germline CDR1 is KGHSH and CDR2 LQKENI. The CDR3 contains 12 residues. The V end was cut by 3 bases, the J end by 5 bases, with 8 bases between. CDR3 in DNA: TGTGCCAGCTCACCCGACTACGACGAGCAGTACTTC. Translation gives CASSPDYDEQYF.

This chain links TRBV27 with TRBJ2-1, with D perhaps matching TRBD2 (6 bases). V was cut by 3 bases and J by 2 bases, with 17 bases left in between. This CDR3 has 17 amino acids. CDR1 and CDR2 from the germline V gene are MNHEY and SMNVEV (reference sequence). As DNA, the CDR3 is TGTGCCAGCAGTTTTTACATGGGCGGGACCACCTACAATGAGCAGTTCTTC. Translated, it gives CASSFYMGGTTYNEQFF.

This clone was observed once. This chain uses TRBV15 with TRBJ1-5; no clear D gene. CDR3 length equals 15 residues. Germline V gives CDR1 LNHNV, CDR2 YYDKDF (reference sequence). V lost 0 bases and J 5 bases, leaving 11 bases between the germline ends. The CDR3 reads CATSRDRADHQPQHF. The CDR3 nucleotides read TGTGCCACCAGCAGAGATCGGGCGGACCATCAGCCCCAGCATTTT. Full variable domain (missing parts from reference TRBV15 and TRBJ1-5): DAMVIQNPRYQVTQFGKPVTLSCSQTLNHNVMYWYQQKSSQAPKLLFHYYDKDFNNEADTPDNFQSRRPNTSFCFLDIRSPGLGDTAMYLCATSRDRADHQPQHFGDGTRLSIL.